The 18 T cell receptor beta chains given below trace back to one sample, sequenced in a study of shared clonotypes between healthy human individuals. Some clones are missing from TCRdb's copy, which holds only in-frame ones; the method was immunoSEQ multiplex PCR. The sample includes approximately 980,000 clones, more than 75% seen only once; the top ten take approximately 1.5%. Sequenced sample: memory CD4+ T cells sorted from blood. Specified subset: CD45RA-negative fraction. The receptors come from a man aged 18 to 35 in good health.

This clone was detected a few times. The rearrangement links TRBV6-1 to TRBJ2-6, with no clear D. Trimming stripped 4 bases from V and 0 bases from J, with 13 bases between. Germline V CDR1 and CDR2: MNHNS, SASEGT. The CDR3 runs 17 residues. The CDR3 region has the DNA TGTGCCAGCAGTGCTTACCCGGCGGCCTCTGGGGCCAACGTCCTGACTTTC. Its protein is CASSAYPAASGANVLTF.

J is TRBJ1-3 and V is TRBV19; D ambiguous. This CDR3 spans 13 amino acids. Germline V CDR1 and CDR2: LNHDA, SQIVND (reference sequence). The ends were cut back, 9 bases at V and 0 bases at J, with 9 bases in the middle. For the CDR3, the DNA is TGTGCCAGCCGGCCCGCCTCTGGAAACACCATATATTTT. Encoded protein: CASRPASGNTIYF.

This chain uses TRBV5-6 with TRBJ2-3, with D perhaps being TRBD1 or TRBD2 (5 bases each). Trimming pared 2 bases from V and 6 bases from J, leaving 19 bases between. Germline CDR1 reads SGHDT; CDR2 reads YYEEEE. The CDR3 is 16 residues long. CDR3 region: CASSLLAGTTTDTQYF. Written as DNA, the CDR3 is TGTGCCAGCAGCTTACTTGCCGGGACCACCACGGATACGCAGTATTTT.

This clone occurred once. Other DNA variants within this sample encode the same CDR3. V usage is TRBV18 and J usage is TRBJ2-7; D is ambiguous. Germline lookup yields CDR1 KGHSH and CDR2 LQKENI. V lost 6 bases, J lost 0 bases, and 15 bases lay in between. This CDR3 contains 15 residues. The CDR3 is CASSRSSQSSYEQYF. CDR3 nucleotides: TGTGCCAGCTCCCGCAGCTCACAGAGCTCCTACGAGCAGTACTTC.

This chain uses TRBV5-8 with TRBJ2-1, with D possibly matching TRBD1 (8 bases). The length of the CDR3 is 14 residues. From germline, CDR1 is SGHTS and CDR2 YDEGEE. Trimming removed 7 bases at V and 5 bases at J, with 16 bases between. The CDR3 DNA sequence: TGTGCCAGCCGAGAACAGGGGGGGGACAATGAGCAGTTCTTC. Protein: CASREQGGDNEQFF.

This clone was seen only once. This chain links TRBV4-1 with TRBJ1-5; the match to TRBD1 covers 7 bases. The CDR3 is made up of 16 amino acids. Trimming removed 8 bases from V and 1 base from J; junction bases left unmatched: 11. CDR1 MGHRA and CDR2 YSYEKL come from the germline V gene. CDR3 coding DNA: TGCGCCAGCTCGGCCTTGGGACAGATCAGCAATCAGCCCCAGCATTTT. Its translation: CASSALGQISNQPQHF.

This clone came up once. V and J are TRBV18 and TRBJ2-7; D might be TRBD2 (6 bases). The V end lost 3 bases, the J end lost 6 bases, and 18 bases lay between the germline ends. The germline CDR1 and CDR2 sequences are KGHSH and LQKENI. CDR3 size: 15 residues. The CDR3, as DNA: TGTGCCAGCTCACCTCAACTAGCAGGATCCGGCGAGCAGTACTTC. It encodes CASSPQLAGSGEQYF.

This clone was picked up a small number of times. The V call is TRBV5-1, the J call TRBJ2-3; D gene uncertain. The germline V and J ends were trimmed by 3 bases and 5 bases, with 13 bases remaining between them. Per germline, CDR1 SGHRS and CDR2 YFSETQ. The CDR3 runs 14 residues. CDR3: CASSSVDAGDTQYF. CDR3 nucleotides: TGCGCCAGCAGCTCCGTGGACGCTGGAGATACGCAGTATTTT.

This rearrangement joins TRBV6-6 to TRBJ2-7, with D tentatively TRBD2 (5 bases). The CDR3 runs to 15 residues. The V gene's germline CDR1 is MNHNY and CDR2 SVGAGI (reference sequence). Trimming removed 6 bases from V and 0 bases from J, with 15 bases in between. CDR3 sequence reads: CASRPLEESSYEQYF. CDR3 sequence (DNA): TGTGCCAGCAGGCCATTGGAGGAGAGCTCCTACGAGCAGTACTTC.

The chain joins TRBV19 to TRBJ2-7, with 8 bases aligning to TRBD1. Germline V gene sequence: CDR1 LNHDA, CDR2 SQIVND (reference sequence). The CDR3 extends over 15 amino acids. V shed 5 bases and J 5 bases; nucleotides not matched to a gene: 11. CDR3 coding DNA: TGTGCCAGTAGTTCTCTGGACAGGGATTCCCACGAGCAGTACTTC. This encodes CASSSLDRDSHEQYF.

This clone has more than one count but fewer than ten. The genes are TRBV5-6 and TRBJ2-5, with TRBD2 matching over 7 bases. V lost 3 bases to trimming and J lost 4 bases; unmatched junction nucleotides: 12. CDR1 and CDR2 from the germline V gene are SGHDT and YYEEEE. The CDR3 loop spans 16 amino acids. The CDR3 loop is CASSYTRDYGRETQYF. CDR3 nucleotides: TGTGCCAGCAGCTATACCCGGGACTACGGTCGAGAGACCCAGTACTTC.

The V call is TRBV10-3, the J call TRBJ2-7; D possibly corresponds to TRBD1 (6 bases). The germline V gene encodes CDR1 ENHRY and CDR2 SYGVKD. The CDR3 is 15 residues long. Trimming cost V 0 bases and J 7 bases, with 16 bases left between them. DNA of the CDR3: TGTGCCATCAGTGAGTCGGGTCAGGGGTTTGAAGAGCAGTACTTC. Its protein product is CAISESGQGFEEQYF.

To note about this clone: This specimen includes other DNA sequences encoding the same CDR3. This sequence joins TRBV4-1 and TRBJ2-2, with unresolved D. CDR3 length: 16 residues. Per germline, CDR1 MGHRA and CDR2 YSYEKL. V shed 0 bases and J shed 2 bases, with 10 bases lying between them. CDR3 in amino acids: CASSQEPLPNTGELFF. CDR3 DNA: TGCGCCAGCAGCCAAGAACCGCTTCCTAACACCGGGGAGCTGTTTTTT.

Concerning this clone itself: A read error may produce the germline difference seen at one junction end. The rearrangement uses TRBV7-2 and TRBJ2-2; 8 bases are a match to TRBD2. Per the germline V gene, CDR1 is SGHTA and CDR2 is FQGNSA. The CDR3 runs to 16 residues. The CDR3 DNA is TGTGCCAGCAGCATAGCGGGGAACGCGAACACCGGGGAGCTGTTTTTT. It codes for CASSIAGNANTGELFF.

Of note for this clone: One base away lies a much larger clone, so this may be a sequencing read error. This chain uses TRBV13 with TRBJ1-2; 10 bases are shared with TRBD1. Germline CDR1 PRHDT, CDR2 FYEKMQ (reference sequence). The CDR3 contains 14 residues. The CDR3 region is CASSLGQGVYGYTF. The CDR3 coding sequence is TGTGCCAGCAGCCTAGGACAGGGGGTCTATGGCTACACCTTC.

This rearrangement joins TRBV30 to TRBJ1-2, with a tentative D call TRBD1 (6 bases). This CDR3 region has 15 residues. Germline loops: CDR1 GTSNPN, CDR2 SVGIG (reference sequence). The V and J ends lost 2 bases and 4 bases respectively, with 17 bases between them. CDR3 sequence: CAWSLVGQIVYGYTF. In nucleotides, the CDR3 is TGTGCCTGGAGTCTAGTAGGACAGATTGTCTATGGCTACACCTTC.

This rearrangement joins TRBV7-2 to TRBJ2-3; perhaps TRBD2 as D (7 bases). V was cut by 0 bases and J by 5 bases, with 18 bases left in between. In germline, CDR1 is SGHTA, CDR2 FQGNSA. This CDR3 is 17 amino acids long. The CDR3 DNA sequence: TGTGCCAGCAGCTTAGCCTGGACCCGGGGGGCACAAGATACGCAGTATTTT. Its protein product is CASSLAWTRGAQDTQYF.

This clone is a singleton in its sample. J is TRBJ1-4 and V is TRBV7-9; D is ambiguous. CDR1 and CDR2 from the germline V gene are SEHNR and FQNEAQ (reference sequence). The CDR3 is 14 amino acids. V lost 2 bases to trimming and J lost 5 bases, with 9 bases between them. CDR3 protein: CASSLKGSNEKLFF. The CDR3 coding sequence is TGTGCCAGCAGCTTAAAGGGCAGCAATGAAAAACTGTTTTTT.